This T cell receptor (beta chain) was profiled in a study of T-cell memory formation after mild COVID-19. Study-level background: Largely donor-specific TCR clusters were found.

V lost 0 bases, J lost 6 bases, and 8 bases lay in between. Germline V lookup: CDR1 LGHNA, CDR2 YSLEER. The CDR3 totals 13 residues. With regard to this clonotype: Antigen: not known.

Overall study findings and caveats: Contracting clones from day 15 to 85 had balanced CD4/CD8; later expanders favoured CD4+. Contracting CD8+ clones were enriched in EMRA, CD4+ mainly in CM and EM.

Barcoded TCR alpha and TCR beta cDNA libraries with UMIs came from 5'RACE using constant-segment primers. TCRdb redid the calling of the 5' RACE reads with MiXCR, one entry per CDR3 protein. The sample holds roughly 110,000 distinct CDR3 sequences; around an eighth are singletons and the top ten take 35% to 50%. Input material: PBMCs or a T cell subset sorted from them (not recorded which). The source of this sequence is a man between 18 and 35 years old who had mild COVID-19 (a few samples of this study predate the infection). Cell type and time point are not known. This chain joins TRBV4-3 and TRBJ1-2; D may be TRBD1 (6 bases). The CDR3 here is CASSQEGGDGYTF. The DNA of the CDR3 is TGCGCCAGCAGCCAAGAAGGGGGGGATGGCTACACCTTC.